A single sample gave rise to the 9 T cell receptor beta chains below, sequenced in a study of shared clonotypes between healthy human individuals. Clones were read by immunoSEQ multiplex PCR, and TCRdb kept only the in-frame ones, dropping some. The table includes hundreds of thousands of clones, more than 95% detected once. Material: naive CD4+ T cells sorted from blood. Subset defined: CD45RA+ positively selected. The receptor set was obtained from a woman aged 25 to 39 in good health.

The V call is TRBV6-5, the J call TRBJ2-5; D might be TRBD2 (6 bases). The CDR3 runs to 13 residues. Germline CDR1 is MNHEY and CDR2 is SVGAGI. V was cut by 6 bases and J by 4 bases, with 12 bases left in between. CDR3 protein: CASSRLVGETQYF. The DNA for the CDR3 is TGTGCCAGCAGCCGACTAGTCGGAGAGACCCAGTACTTC.

The chain carries TRBV28 and TRBJ2-3; 7 positions agree with TRBD2. The CDR3 covers 14 residues. Germline CDR1 reads MDHEN; CDR2 reads SYDVKM. The ends lost 3 bases at V and 6 bases at J; junction bases unmatched: 6. This CDR3 is CASSLGQGGDTQYF. The CDR3, as DNA: TGTGCCAGCAGTTTGGGTCAGGGAGGGGATACGCAGTATTTT.

The chain employs TRBV4-1 and TRBJ2-1; TRBD2 might be the D (5 bases). CDR1 MGHRA and CDR2 YSYEKL come from the germline V gene. V lost 0 bases, J lost 0 bases, and 12 bases lay in between. The CDR3 covers 17 residues. The CDR3 region is CASSQEAGLSSYNEQFF. Here the CDR3 DNA reads TGCGCCAGCAGCCAAGAAGCAGGACTGAGCTCCTACAATGAGCAGTTCTTC.

V and J are TRBV28 and TRBJ1-6, with TRBD1 matching over 9 bases. Germline loops: CDR1 MDHEN, CDR2 SYDVKM. This CDR3 comprises 17 residues. With 1 base clipped from V and 6 bases from J, the junction kept 7 bases outside the gene matches. The CDR3 nucleotides are TGTGCCAGCAGTTTATCCGCCGGACAGGGGCCTAATTCACCCCTCCACTTT. This codes for CASSLSAGQGPNSPLHF.

This chain connects TRBV4-1 to TRBJ2-5; tentative D call: TRBD1 (5 bases). Germline V lookup: CDR1 MGHRA, CDR2 YSYEKL. The CDR3 extends over 15 amino acids. The V end was cut by 0 bases, the J end by 5 bases, with 13 bases between. The CDR3 loop reads CASSQESAQGETQYF. Written as DNA, the CDR3 is TGCGCCAGCAGCCAAGAGTCCGCGCAGGGCGAGACCCAGTACTTC.

V is TRBV6-5 and J is TRBJ2-7; D is perhaps TRBD2 (5 bases). The germline gives CDR1 MNHEY, CDR2 SVGAGI. Trimming left V 8 bases short and J 4 bases short, with 15 bases between. The CDR3 length is 13 residues. CDR3 protein: CASQEGVIYEQYF. The CDR3 DNA reads as TGTGCCAGCCAAGAGGGAGTAATTTACGAGCAGTACTTC.

The rearrangement joins TRBV27 to TRBJ2-2, with D unclear. Trimming left V 6 bases short and J 2 bases short, with 7 bases between. Germline CDR1 and CDR2: MNHEY and SMNVEV (reference sequence). The CDR3 sequence is 13 residues long. The CDR3 DNA is TGTGCCAGCAGGGGGATTAACACCGGGGAGCTGTTTTTT. Its translation: CASRGINTGELFF.

The chain links TRBV2 to TRBJ2-3, with a weak D call TRBD2 (6 bases). The CDR3 contains 11 residues. Germline V lookup: CDR1 SNHLY, CDR2 FYNNEI. Trimming pared 6 bases from V and 5 bases from J, leaving 6 bases between. CDR3: CASREGDTQYF. Here the CDR3 DNA reads TGTGCCAGCAGGGAGGGAGATACGCAGTATTTT.

The chain carries TRBV2 and TRBJ2-7, with 14 bases identical to TRBD2. Germline trimming cut 6 bases from V and 5 bases from J; bases unmatched to any gene: 9. Germline-derived CDR1 and CDR2 are SNHLY and FYNNEI. This CDR3 contains 16 residues. CDR3: CASSGGLAGDFDEQYF. The CDR3 coding sequence is TGTGCCAGCAGCGGGGGACTAGCGGGAGATTTCGACGAGCAGTACTTC.